Presented here are 28 T cell receptor beta chains from one specimen sequenced in a study of response to subunit inactivated influenza vaccine. TCRdb reprocessed the RT-PCR reads via MiXCR and lists one record per CDR3 protein. The sample records 430,000 or so distinct CDR3 sequences, 9.5% to 13% being singletons. The specimen was PBMCs from blood, collected roughly 46 days after vaccination. The receptor source for this set is a man between 50 and 59 years old who received an inactivated influenza vaccine.

The rearrangement links TRBV5-6 to TRBJ2-3, with 9 bases aligning to TRBD2. This CDR3 is 15 amino acids long. The germline gives CDR1 SGHDT, CDR2 YYEEEE. The junction had 4 bases not matched to a gene; V was cut back by 2 bases and J by 3 bases. As DNA, the CDR3 is TGTGCCAGCAGCTTTAATCTAGCGGGAACAGATACGCAGTATTTT. Translating gives CASSFNLAGTDTQYF.

This clonotype was observed many times. CDR3 residues: CASSPTQQGARDEQFF. DNA for the CDR3: TGCGCCAGCAGCCCCACGCAACAGGGGGCAAGGGATGAGCAGTTCTTC. The chain joins TRBV5-1 to TRBJ2-1, with 9 bases that match TRBD1. Trimming removed 4 bases from V and 8 bases from J; junction bases left unmatched: 13. The germline CDR1 and CDR2 sequences are SGHRS and YFSETQ. This CDR3 has 16 amino acids.

The sample holds many counts of this clonotype. The chain combines TRBV18 with TRBJ2-7, with TRBD2 matching 9 bases. V lost 2 bases, J lost 5 bases, and 10 bases stayed unmatched. From germline, CDR1 is KGHSH and CDR2 LQKENI. The CDR3 loop spans 16 amino acids. The DNA of the CDR3 is TGTGCCAGCTCACCAGAGGTAGCGGGAGCTCTGGACGAGCAGTACTTC. Translation gives CASSPEVAGALDEQYF. Full variable domain (outside the CDR3, taken from reference TRBV18 and TRBJ2-7): NAGVMQNPRHLVRRRGQEARLRCSPMKGHSHVYWYRQLPEEGLKFMVYLQKENIIDESGMPKERFSAEFPKEGPSILRIQQVVRGDSAAYFCASSPEVAGALDEQYFGPGTRLTVT.

The gene calls are TRBV7-6 and TRBJ2-2, with 10 bases fitting TRBD2. Germline assignment: CDR1 SGHVS and CDR2 FNYEAQ. The trim removed 3 bases at V and 5 bases at J, leaving 3 bases unmatched. CDR3 length: 15 amino acids. This CDR3 is CASSFLAGDTGELFF. The CDR3 bases are TGTGCCAGCAGCTTTCTAGCGGGAGATACCGGGGAGCTGTTTTTT. The full variable domain, with the rest looked up from reference TRBV7-6 and TRBJ2-2, is GAGVSQSPRYKVTKRGQDVALRCDPISGHVSLYWYRQALGQGPEFLTYFNYEAQQDKSGLPNDRFSAERPEGSISTLTIQRTEQRDSAMYRCASSFLAGDTGELFFGEGSRLTVL.

This clonotype ranks as medium-sized. The rearrangement links TRBV20-1 to TRBJ2-7, with a tentative D call TRBD1 (7 bases). The CDR3 length is 15 residues. V was shortened by 0 bases and J by 2 bases, with 14 bases between the two germline ends. Germline CDR1 reads DFQATT; CDR2 reads SNEGSKA (reference sequence). CDR3 DNA sequence: TGCAGTGCTAGAGATTCAGGGGGGAACCCCTACGAGCAGTACTTC. Translation: CSARDSGGNPYEQYF.

A few counts support this clonotype. The chain carries TRBV5-1 and TRBJ1-2, with TRBD1 matching over 12 bases. This CDR3 region has 17 residues. Germline values: CDR1 SGHRS, CDR2 YFSETQ. The V and J ends lost 4 bases and 4 bases, in that order; junction bases with no gene match: 11. This CDR3 is CASSPTGTGGAIYGYTF. CDR3 DNA sequence: TGCGCCAGCAGCCCGACGGGGACAGGGGGCGCCATCTATGGCTACACCTTC.

In its sample, this clonotype was seen many times. This chain connects TRBV29-1 to TRBJ2-7, with D uncertain. The germline gives CDR1 SQVTM, CDR2 ANQGSEA. The germline V and J ends were trimmed by 6 bases and 7 bases, with 13 bases remaining between them. The CDR3 is made up of 11 amino acids. The DNA for the CDR3 is TGCAGCGTAGAGATCCTCGGGGAGCAGTACTTC. Its protein is CSVEILGEQYF.

CDR3 nucleotides: TGTGCCATCAGTGAGTCGGGACACCGGACGTTCTACGAGCAGTACTTC. It specifies CAISESGHRTFYEQYF. The genes are TRBV10-3 and TRBJ2-7; D possibly corresponds to TRBD1 (6 bases). The CDR3 is 16 amino acids. The V end lost 0 bases, the J end lost 3 bases, and 15 bases lay between the germline ends. Germline V gives CDR1 ENHRY, CDR2 SYGVKD.

This rearrangement joins TRBV7-2 to TRBJ1-2, with 8 bases that match TRBD1. Unmatched junction bases numbered 6, after V lost 4 bases and J lost 11 bases. Per the germline V gene, CDR1 is SGHTA and CDR2 is FQGNSA. The CDR3 has 12 amino acids. In nucleotides, the CDR3 is TGTGCCAGCAGCTCCACGGACAGGGTGTACACCTTC. It specifies CASSSTDRVYTF.

The table lists this clonotype with a few counts. The CDR3 DNA follows: TGTGCCAGCAGCTTCCCGGGACAGGGGATAGGGGAGACCCAGTACTTC. Its protein is CASSFPGQGIGETQYF. The chain has TRBV7-9 and TRBJ2-5, with 10 nucleotides matching TRBD1. V was clipped by 3 bases and J by 5 bases; unmatched bases: 9. The CDR3 spans 16 residues. Germline CDR1 SEHNR, CDR2 FQNEAQ (reference sequence). Using reference TRBV7-9 and TRBJ2-5 for the parts outside the CDR3, the full variable domain is DTGVSQNPRHKITKRGQNVTFRCDPISEHNRLYWYRQTLGQGPEFLTYFQNEAQLEKSRLLSDRFSAERPKGSFSTLEIQRTEQGDSAMYLCASSFPGQGIGETQYFGPGTRLLVL.

This clonotype was recorded many times. V and J are TRBV7-2 and TRBJ2-3; D may match TRBD1 or TRBD2 (5 bases each). V was pared by 3 bases and J by 4 bases, with 14 bases between. Germline V gives CDR1 SGHTA, CDR2 FQGNSA. CDR3 length: 15 amino acids. CDR3 residues: CASSFGAVNADTQYF. CDR3 bases: TGTGCCAGCAGCTTCGGGGCAGTTAACGCAGATACGCAGTATTTT.

The chain carries TRBV6-1 and TRBJ2-3; 8 bases fit TRBD1. V gave up 7 bases and J gave up 3 bases; unmatched junction bases: 9. The CDR3 spans 15 residues. The V gene's germline CDR1 is MNHNS and CDR2 SASEGT. CDR3 bases: TGTGCCAGCACCACAAGACAGGGGATAACAGATACGCAGTATTTT. As protein: CASTTRQGITDTQYF.

This clonotype was found many times. The chain carries TRBV7-2 and TRBJ2-6; D assignment may be TRBD1 or TRBD2 (6 bases each). This CDR3 is built from 16 residues. V was shortened by 5 bases and J by 13 bases, with 24 bases between the two germline ends. Germline lookup yields CDR1 SGHTA and CDR2 FQGNSA. In DNA, the CDR3 is TGTGCCAGCAGCCCCCGAAACGGGGGCCTAGGAGGAGTCCTGACTTTC. Amino acids: CASSPRNGGLGGVLTF. The full variable domain, its missing parts supplied by reference TRBV7-2 and TRBJ2-6, is GAGVSQSPSNKVTEKGKDVELRCDPISGHTALYWYRQSLGQGLEFLIYFQGNSAPDKSGLPSDRFSAERTGGSVSTLTIQRTQQEDSAVYLCASSPRNGGLGGVLTFGAGSRLTVL.

V usage is TRBV12-3 or TRBV12-4 and J usage is TRBJ2-1; weak D call: TRBD2 (6 bases). Trimming took 7 bases from V and 0 from J, leaving 13 bases between them. The CDR3 runs to 15 residues. In DNA, the CDR3 is TGTGCCAGCACCCGCGGGGTTACCTCCTACAATGAGCAGTTCTTC. Translated, it gives CASTRGVTSYNEQFF.

This clonotype occurred a few times. This chain links TRBV28 with TRBJ2-5; D possibly corresponds to TRBD1 (5 bases). Trimming took 8 bases from V and 5 from J, leaving 15 bases between them. Germline loops: CDR1 MDHEN, CDR2 SYDVKM. The CDR3 runs 13 residues. The CDR3 region is CASLSRDQETQYF. The CDR3 region has the DNA TGTGCCAGCCTATCCAGGGATCAGGAGACCCAGTACTTC. The whole variable domain, remainder taken from reference TRBV28 and TRBJ2-5, is DVKVTQSSRYLVKRTGEKVFLECVQDMDHENMFWYRQDPGLGLRLIYFSYDVKMKEKGDIPEGYSVSREKKERFSLILESASTNQTSMYLCASLSRDQETQYFGPGTRLLVL.

The chain combines TRBV28 with TRBJ2-5, with D possibly being TRBD1 (6 bases). The CDR3 runs 17 residues. Germline CDR1 MDHEN, CDR2 SYDVKM. The V gene lost 6 bases and the J gene lost 5 bases, with 25 bases spanning the gap. As DNA, the CDR3 is TGTGCCAGCAGCCCCTTTACCCGCACAGGGCGAGGGGAGACCCAGTACTTC. This gives the protein CASSPFTRTGRGETQYF.

The rearrangement links TRBV6-1 to TRBJ2-4; tentatively, D is TRBD1 (7 bases). Germline values: CDR1 MNHNS, CDR2 SASEGT. The CDR3 has 14 residues. The V end lost 7 bases, the J end lost 9 bases, and 19 bases lay between the germline ends. The CDR3 DNA is TGTGCCAGCACCTCCAGGGGGGTGACGGGCATTCAGTACTTC. Translated, it gives CASTSRGVTGIQYF.

The CDR3 sequence: CSVEDFGEQYF. The CDR3 DNA reads TGCAGCGTTGAAGATTTCGGGGAGCAGTACTTC. This chain joins TRBV29-1 and TRBJ2-7; D is uncertain. The CDR3 spans 11 residues. Germline CDR1 SQVTM, CDR2 ANQGSEA. With 0 bases removed from V and 7 bases from J, the gap between germline ends came to 7 bases.

This clonotype occurred many times. V gene TRBV6-5 combines with J gene TRBJ2-7, with a weak D call TRBD2 (6 bases). There are 17 residues in the CDR3. Trimming left V 0 bases short and J 2 bases short, with 17 bases between. Germline lookup yields CDR1 MNHEY and CDR2 SVGAGI. The CDR3 DNA reads TGTGCCAGCAGTTACTCGAATCCGGGGGACCTTACCTACGAGCAGTACTTC. Translated: CASSYSNPGDLTYEQYF.

This clonotype was observed a few times. This chain links TRBV6-1 with TRBJ2-2, with 7 positions matching TRBD2. CDR1 is MNHNS and CDR2 is SASEGT in the germline V gene. The CDR3 contains 14 residues. V shed 2 bases and J 6 bases; nucleotides not matched to a gene: 3. The CDR3 DNA reads TGTGCCAGCAGTGAACTAGCGGTGGCCGGGGAGCTGTTTTTT. Protein product: CASSELAVAGELFF.

V and J are TRBV28 and TRBJ1-5, with D perhaps matching TRBD1 (5 bases). In germline, CDR1 is MDHEN, CDR2 SYDVKM. Trimming stripped 1 base from V and 0 bases from J, with 10 bases between. The CDR3 is 16 amino acids. CDR3 sequence (DNA): TGTGCCAGCAGTTTATTTCCCAGGGCTAGCAATCAGCCCCAGCATTTT. As protein: CASSLFPRASNQPQHF.

This clonotype has more than one count but fewer than ten. The chain recombines TRBV5-1 with TRBJ2-3; 11 nucleotides align to TRBD1. The germline gives CDR1 SGHRS, CDR2 YFSETQ. The CDR3 runs 15 residues. Trimming cost V 5 bases and J 5 bases; bases outside gene matches: 7. The CDR3 is CASRSPGTGGDTQYF. The CDR3 bases are TGCGCCAGCAGATCCCCCGGGACAGGGGGAGATACGCAGTATTTT.

The chain joins TRBV11-2 to TRBJ1-1, with a weak D call TRBD1 (5 bases). The CDR3 spans 15 residues. The V gene lost 2 bases and the J gene lost 4 bases, with 14 bases spanning the gap. The germline V gene has CDR1 SGHAT and CDR2 FQNNGV. In DNA, the CDR3 is TGTGCCAGCAGCTTAATCAGGGTTTTTGGCACTGAAGCTTTCTTT. It encodes CASSLIRVFGTEAFF.

This clonotype showed up just a few times. This CDR3 is CASSRDRGFSGNTIYF. CDR3 DNA sequence: TGTGCCAGCAGCCGGGACAGGGGATTCTCTGGAAACACCATATATTTT. The rearrangement joins TRBV12-3 or TRBV12-4 to TRBJ1-3; 10 nucleotides align to TRBD1. The CDR3 has 16 residues. V was clipped by 6 bases and J by 0 bases; unmatched bases: 5.

The V gene is TRBV20-1, the J gene TRBJ2-7; no clear D. Germline V gene lookup returns CDR1 DFQATT and CDR2 SNEGSKA (reference sequence). Trimming removed 3 bases at V and 0 bases at J, with 9 bases between. This CDR3 spans 13 amino acids. CDR3 residues: CSASHVRSYEQYF. The CDR3 nucleotides read TGCAGTGCTAGCCACGTACGCTCCTACGAGCAGTACTTC.

This clonotype was counted a few times. This chain links TRBV7-9 with TRBJ1-1, with D possibly being TRBD1 (6 bases). The CDR3 is 15 amino acids. CDR1 and CDR2 (germline): SEHNR, FQNEAQ (reference sequence). V was clipped by 0 bases and J by 1 base, with 9 bases between them. The CDR3 sequence is CASSLAGRGNTEAFF. CDR3 DNA sequence: TGTGCCAGCAGCTTAGCGGGCAGGGGGAACACTGAAGCTTTCTTT.

This clonotype was observed a handful of times. The chain carries TRBV5-1 and TRBJ1-4, with D unclear. V was trimmed by 0 bases and J by 3 bases, leaving 9 bases between them. Per germline, CDR1 SGHRS and CDR2 YFSETQ. This CDR3 is 15 amino acids long. CDR3 amino acids: CASSLVVGANEKLFF. The CDR3 DNA reads as TGCGCCAGCAGCTTGGTTGTGGGAGCTAATGAAAAACTGTTTTTT.

The chain carries TRBV20-1 and TRBJ2-1; 10 bases match TRBD2. CDR1 and CDR2 (germline): DFQATT, SNEGSKA (reference sequence). J was trimmed by 8 bases and V by 0 bases; bases with no gene match: 7. CDR3 length: 15 amino acids. The CDR3 spells CSARDLAGVGDEQFF. CDR3 sequence (DNA): TGCAGTGCTAGAGATCTAGCGGGGGTGGGCGATGAGCAGTTCTTC.